One TCR beta chain is described in this entry. Antigen unknown. The data stem from a study of blood T cells in healthy people across ages. General observations from the study: Researchers judged that diversity estimates from one million T cells fell short of true values. The long-lived group displayed more naive CD4+ cells, plus higher diversity, than the aged donors did. PBMCs that were unsorted prevented a conclusive naive versus antigen-experienced comparison.

The donors, healthy Caucasians from Russia, were aged roughly 6 to 100. The second PCR ran about 6 to 11 cycles with a sample-barcoded 5' primer and J-beta primers. TCRdb recomputed calls from the 5' RACE reads with MiXCR, one row per CDR3 protein. The profile shows under 1 million distinct CDR3 sequences, 40% to 50% of them singletons. CDR3 length: 14 amino acids. The ends were cut back, 6 bases at V and 1 base at J, with 10 bases in the middle. Germline V lookup: CDR1 MNHEY, CDR2 SVGEGT. What was sequenced was blood. The chain joins TRBV6-2 or TRBV6-3 to TRBJ2-4; tentatively, D is TRBD1 (5 bases). The sequence derives from a man aged 55 to 69 in good health. The CDR3 region is CASRSPGAKNIQYF. CDR3 DNA sequence: TGTGCCAGCAGGTCCCCAGGGGCCAAAAACATTCAGTACTTC.